The next 10 T cell receptor beta chains were all read from a single sample in a study of cytomegalovirus exposure and HLA in healthy donors. In the PCR, 60 Vbeta and 13 Jbeta primers were used. Assay used: immunoSEQ multiplex PCR; TCRdb lists only in-frame clones, some missing. The sample yields 150,000 to 200,000 clones, over 70% seen once. The sample taken for sequencing was PBMCs. The receptors here all came from a woman between 50 and 59 years old in good health and CMV-seronegative.

The chain combines TRBV9 with TRBJ2-5, with D possibly being TRBD2 (7 bases). Germline CDR1 reads SGDLS; CDR2 reads YYNGEE. The ends were cut back, 0 bases at V and 5 bases at J, with 14 bases in the middle. This CDR3 has 15 amino acids. CDR3 residues: CASSVDAGARETQYF. CDR3 bases: TGTGCCAGCAGCGTAGACGCGGGGGCTAGGGAGACCCAGTACTTC.

The rearrangement joins TRBV28 to TRBJ1-2; D gene ambiguous. Trimming took off 3 bases at V and 4 bases at J, with 6 bases between the two ends. This CDR3 has 12 amino acids. CDR1 MDHEN and CDR2 SYDVKM come from the germline V gene. CDR3 in amino acids: CASSFSVYGYTF. The CDR3, as DNA: TGTGCCAGCAGTTTCTCCGTCTATGGCTACACCTTC.

This clone has just a few counts. This chain connects TRBV7-8 to TRBJ2-7; no reliable D call. Germline V lookup: CDR1 SGHVS, CDR2 FQNEAQ. V lost 5 bases and J 2 bases, leaving 7 bases between the germline ends. CDR3 length: 12 residues. CDR3 amino acids: CASSPDTYEQYF. CDR3 coding DNA: TGTGCCAGCAGCCCAGACACCTACGAGCAGTACTTC.

The rearrangement links TRBV6-1 to TRBJ2-7, with 9 nucleotides matching TRBD1. The CDR3 loop spans 14 amino acids. J was trimmed by 3 bases and V by 4 bases; bases with no gene match: 4. In germline, CDR1 is MNHNS, CDR2 SASEGT. The CDR3 DNA follows: TGTGCCAGCAGTGGAGACAGGGGGATCTACGAGCAGTACTTC. Its translation: CASSGDRGIYEQYF.

The chain uses TRBV18 and TRBJ2-5, with D hard to call. The germline V and J ends were trimmed by 5 bases and 4 bases, with 11 bases remaining between them. In germline, CDR1 is KGHSH, CDR2 LQKENI. The CDR3 runs 13 residues. The CDR3 reads CASSTPSVETQYF. DNA of the CDR3: TGTGCCAGCTCAACGCCATCAGTAGAGACCCAGTACTTC.

The chain combines TRBV4-1 with TRBJ2-1, with a tentative D call TRBD2 (7 bases). V dropped 0 bases and J dropped 7 bases, with 19 bases sitting between them. The V gene's germline CDR1 is MGHRA and CDR2 YSYEKL. This CDR3 is built from 17 residues. The chain's CDR3 is CASSQDSRGGARNEQFF. Written as DNA, the CDR3 is TGCGCCAGCAGCCAAGATTCGAGGGGGGGGGCTAGAAATGAGCAGTTCTTC.

This sequence joins TRBV4-2 and TRBJ1-1, with a possible D match to TRBD1 (6 bases). The CDR3 consists of 15 residues. Germline CDR1 reads LGHNA; CDR2 reads YNFKEQ. V gave up 3 bases and J gave up 4 bases, with 15 bases separating them. CDR3 DNA sequence: TGTGCCAGCAGCCAGGCCCCAGGGGCGACCACTGAAGCTTTCTTT. Translated, it gives CASSQAPGATTEAFF.

V and J are TRBV4-1 and TRBJ1-1; tentative D call: TRBD1 (5 bases). Per germline, CDR1 MGHRA and CDR2 YSYEKL. Between the trimmed V and J ends, which lost 4 bases and 2 bases, there was a span of 11 bases. This CDR3 has 14 residues. CDR3 loop: CASSRSQDNTEAFF. The CDR3 nucleotides are TGCGCCAGCAGCCGGTCACAGGATAACACTGAAGCTTTCTTT.

V and J are TRBV29-1 and TRBJ2-1, with 8 bases identical to TRBD1. The CDR3 is 13 amino acids. With V trimmed by 6 bases and J by 4 bases, 5 bases remained unmatched. The germline V gene encodes CDR1 SQVTM and CDR2 ANQGSEA. This chain's CDR3 is CSVDREQYNEQFF. The CDR3 DNA follows: TGCAGCGTGGACAGGGAACAATACAATGAGCAGTTCTTC.

The chain uses TRBV27 and TRBJ1-6; TRBD1 is a possible D gene (5 bases). Looked up from germline, CDR1 is MNHEY and CDR2 is SMNVEV (reference sequence). The CDR3 runs 14 residues. The germline V and J ends were trimmed by 4 bases and 9 bases, with 13 bases remaining between them. The CDR3 DNA follows: TGTGCCAGCAGTTCGGCAGGGCGAAGTTCACCCCTCCACTTT. It specifies CASSSAGRSSPLHF.